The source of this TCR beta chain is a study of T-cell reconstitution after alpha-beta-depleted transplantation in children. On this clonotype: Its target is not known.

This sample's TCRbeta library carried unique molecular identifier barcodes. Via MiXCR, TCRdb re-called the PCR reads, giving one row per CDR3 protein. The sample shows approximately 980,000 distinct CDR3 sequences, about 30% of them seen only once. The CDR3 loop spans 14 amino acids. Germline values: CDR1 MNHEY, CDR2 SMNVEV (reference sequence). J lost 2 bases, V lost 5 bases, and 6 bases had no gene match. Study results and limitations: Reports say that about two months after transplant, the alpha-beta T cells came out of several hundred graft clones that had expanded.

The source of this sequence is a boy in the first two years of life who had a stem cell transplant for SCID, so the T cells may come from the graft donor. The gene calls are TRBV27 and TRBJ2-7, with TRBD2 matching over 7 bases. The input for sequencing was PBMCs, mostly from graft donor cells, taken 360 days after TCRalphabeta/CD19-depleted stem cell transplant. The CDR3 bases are TGTGCCAGCAGTAGCCTAGCGGACCCCTACGAGCAGTACTTC. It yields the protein CASSSLADPYEQYF.